This passage covers 22 T cell receptor beta chains from one sample sequenced in a study of neurological immune-mediated disorders. A single record per CDR3 protein comes from TCRdb applying MiXCR to the 5' RACE reads. This table has tens of thousands of distinct CDR3 sequences, 11% appearing once. The sample consisted of CD4+ T cells from blood. The receptor source for this set is a woman younger than 45 with HTLV-1-associated myelopathy (HAM/TSP).

This clonotype was detected many times. This sequence joins TRBV5-6 and TRBJ1-2; D uncertain. The CDR3 sequence is 13 residues long. The germline V gene has CDR1 SGHDT and CDR2 YYEEEE. V lost 1 base to trimming and J lost 4 bases, with 8 bases between them. DNA for the CDR3: TGTGCCAGCAGCTTGCCCGGAATCTATGGCTACACCTTC. This encodes CASSLPGIYGYTF.

This clonotype showed up many times. V usage is TRBV18 and J usage is TRBJ1-4, with TRBD1 identical over 7 bases. The trim removed 3 bases at V and 7 bases at J, leaving 8 bases unmatched. The CDR3 is made up of 15 amino acids. Germline assignment: CDR1 KGHSH and CDR2 LQKENI. The CDR3 DNA is TGTGCCAGCTCACCCCCGGGACAGCATACTGAAAAACTGTTTTTT. Amino acid sequence: CASSPPGQHTEKLFF.

This clonotype was counted many times. This rearrangement joins TRBV29-1 to TRBJ1-2; D is unclear. CDR1 SQVTM and CDR2 ANQGSEA come from the germline V gene. V shed 8 bases and J shed 9 bases, with 16 bases lying between them. This CDR3 comprises 11 residues. The CDR3 protein is CSTKGGFSYTF. As DNA, the CDR3 is TGCAGCACCAAAGGAGGGTTTAGCTACACCTTC.

Ten or more counts support this clonotype. The V and J genes are TRBV5-6 and TRBJ2-1; 10 nucleotides line up with TRBD2. V gave up 1 base and J gave up 4 bases; unmatched junction bases: 5. Germline lookup yields CDR1 SGHDT and CDR2 YYEEEE. The CDR3 totals 16 residues. The CDR3 DNA sequence: TGTGCCAGCAGCTTGCAAAGGACTAGCGGTTACAATGAGCAGTTCTTC. It encodes CASSLQRTSGYNEQFF.

This clonotype was seen repeatedly, ten times or more. This chain's CDR3 is CATLPGDLLIAEAFF. CDR3 bases: TGTGCCACGCTCCCAGGGGATCTCTTGATCGCTGAAGCTTTCTTT. This chain links TRBV19 with TRBJ1-1, with D possibly TRBD1 on 6 matching bases. CDR1 and CDR2 from the germline V gene are LNHDA and SQIVND (reference sequence). The CDR3 covers 15 residues. The ends were cut back, 10 bases at V and 6 bases at J, with 24 bases in the middle.

This clonotype was detected ten times or more. The chain recombines TRBV25-1 with TRBJ2-3; TRBD2 matches 10 bases. The CDR3 is 16 amino acids. J was trimmed by 7 bases and V by 3 bases; bases with no gene match: 10. Germline V gene lookup returns CDR1 MGHDK and CDR2 SYGVNS. CDR3 sequence: CASSDSGGGEVNTQYF. The CDR3 DNA sequence: TGTGCCAGCAGTGACAGCGGGGGGGGCGAGGTGAATACGCAGTATTTT.

This clonotype was seen repeatedly, ten times or more. The chain has TRBV5-1 and TRBJ1-6; TRBD1 agrees at 10 bases. CDR1 SGHRS and CDR2 YFSETQ come from the germline V gene. Unmatched junction bases numbered 4, after V lost 3 bases and J lost 10 bases. This CDR3 has 14 amino acids. CDR3 amino acids: CASSSGTGVSPLHF. The CDR3 DNA is TGCGCCAGCAGCTCCGGGACAGGGGTCTCACCCCTCCACTTT.

In this sample, this clonotype turned up many times. The chain joins TRBV7-8 to TRBJ2-7, with TRBD1 matching over 8 bases. Unmatched junction bases numbered 3, after V lost 1 base and J lost 4 bases. The CDR3 extends over 14 amino acids. Germline V lookup: CDR1 SGHVS, CDR2 FQNEAQ. CDR3 region: CASSLGDRGYEQYF. The DNA for the CDR3 is TGTGCCAGCAGCTTAGGCGACAGGGGTTACGAGCAGTACTTC. Variable domain in full (rest from reference TRBV7-8 and TRBJ2-7): GAGVSQSPRYKVAKRGQDVALRCDPISGHVSLFWYQQALGQGPEFLTYFQNEAQLDKSGLPSDRFFAERPEGSVSTLKIQRTQQEDSAVYLCASSLGDRGYEQYFGPGTRLTVT.

V and J are TRBV6-1 and TRBJ1-3; TRBD1 matches at 7 bases. This CDR3 is built from 17 residues. Germline CDR1 is MNHNS and CDR2 is SASEGT. After removal of 2 bases from V and 0 bases from J, the junction contained 7 bases not matched to a gene. CDR3 bases: TGTGCCAGCAGTGAACAGGGGGGACTCATCTCTGGAAACACCATATATTTT. Protein: CASSEQGGLISGNTIYF.

This clonotype was observed many times. This chain uses TRBV7-2 with TRBJ2-3, with D maybe TRBD1 (5 bases). Germline V lookup: CDR1 SGHTA, CDR2 FQGNSA. V dropped 5 bases and J dropped 1 base, with 13 bases sitting between them. This CDR3 contains 15 residues. CDR3 residues: CASSLRQTGTDTQYF. The CDR3 region has the DNA TGTGCCAGCAGCCTCCGACAGACCGGCACAGATACGCAGTATTTT.

Ten or more counts support this clonotype. V usage is TRBV5-1 and J usage is TRBJ2-7; no clear D. The CDR3 is 13 residues long. Per the germline V gene, CDR1 is SGHRS and CDR2 is YFSETQ. With 3 bases removed from V and 4 bases from J, the gap between germline ends came to 11 bases. This CDR3 reads CASSSLLGYEQYF. The CDR3 DNA reads TGCGCCAGCAGCTCCCTACTTGGGTACGAGCAGTACTTC.

Points on this clonotype: This is likely a read error, given that the CDR3 carries no conserved phenylalanine or tryptophan at its end. The J gene is TRBJ1-2, the V gene TRBV12-3 or TRBV12-4; a possible D gene is TRBD1 (5 bases). V was cut by 1 base and J by 7 bases, with 10 bases left in between. The length of the CDR3 is 13 residues. CDR3 in DNA: TGTGCCAGCAGTTTAGGGGGGAAGGGTGGCTACACCATC. The encoded protein is CASSLGGKGGYTI.

This clonotype was seen ten or more times. The CDR3 nucleotides read TGTGCCAGCAGTTTAGGACTAGCGGGGGGGCCGAGCACAGATACGCAGTATTTT. This encodes CASSLGLAGGPSTDTQYF. The chain has TRBV6-2 or TRBV6-3 and TRBJ2-3, with 15 bases lining up with TRBD2. Germline CDR1 and CDR2: MNHEY and SVGEGT. J lost 0 bases, V lost 4 bases, and 5 bases had no gene match. The CDR3 runs to 18 residues.

This clonotype was seen at least ten times. In nucleotides, the CDR3 is TGCAGTGCTAAGAACAATGAGCAGTTCTTC. Residues: CSAKNNEQFF. The rearrangement uses TRBV20-1 and TRBJ2-1; D unresolved. CDR1 and CDR2 (germline): DFQATT, SNEGSKA (reference sequence). The ends were cut back, 4 bases at V and 5 bases at J, with 3 bases in the middle. The CDR3 has 10 amino acids.

This clonotype was seen ten or more times. The rearrangement uses TRBV20-1 and TRBJ1-1; D is unclear. This CDR3 spans 12 amino acids. Germline V lookup: CDR1 DFQATT, CDR2 SNEGSKA (reference sequence). V lost 5 bases and J 4 bases, leaving 11 bases between the germline ends. The CDR3 DNA is TGCAGTGCTGGTCGGACTGGCACTGAAGCTTTCTTT. It is translated as CSAGRTGTEAFF.

This clonotype came up many times. V gene TRBV10-1 combines with J gene TRBJ1-4, with 10 bases aligning to TRBD1. CDR3 length: 14 residues. Germline CDR1 and CDR2: WNHNN and SYGVQD (reference sequence). The V gene end was trimmed by 5 bases and the J gene end by 11 bases; junction bases not matched to a gene: 8. This CDR3 reads CASSPGTGASKLFF. The CDR3 DNA reads as TGCGCCAGCAGTCCCGGGACAGGGGCGAGTAAACTGTTTTTT.

This clonotype was recorded many times. DNA of the CDR3: TGTGCCAGCAGAACCCCGTCAACCGGGGAGCTGTTTTTT. It encodes CASRTPSTGELFF. This sequence joins TRBV6-6 and TRBJ2-2, with no clear D. CDR3 length: 13 residues. The germline gives CDR1 MNHNY, CDR2 SVGAGI (reference sequence). V was pared by 6 bases and J by 5 bases, with 10 bases between.

This clonotype was counted at least ten times. The V gene is TRBV5-1, the J gene TRBJ1-2; D not certain. The CDR3 consists of 14 residues. Germline CDR1 reads SGHRS; CDR2 reads YFSETQ. The ends were cut back, 0 bases at V and 5 bases at J, with 11 bases in the middle. DNA for the CDR3: TGCGCCAGCAGCTTGGGCGTATCCAAATATGGCTACACCTTC. Its protein is CASSLGVSKYGYTF.

This clonotype was seen at least ten times. The V and J genes are TRBV20-1 and TRBJ1-3; D ambiguous. CDR1 is DFQATT and CDR2 is SNEGSKA in the germline V gene (reference sequence). CDR3 length: 15 amino acids. Trimming left V 0 bases short and J 0 bases short, with 9 bases between. The CDR3 nucleotides are TGCAGTGCTAGAGAGTATCAGGACTCTGGAAACACCATATATTTT. It yields the protein CSAREYQDSGNTIYF.

This clonotype was picked up many times. The J gene is TRBJ1-4, the V gene TRBV12-3 or TRBV12-4; D is perhaps TRBD1 (5 bases). There are 13 residues in the CDR3. Between the trimmed V and J ends, which lost 6 bases and 3 bases, there was a span of 8 bases. The CDR3 is CASSRDPNEKLFF. The CDR3 region has the DNA TGTGCCAGCAGCCGGGACCCTAATGAAAAACTGTTTTTT.

This clonotype was counted many times. This sequence joins TRBV29-1 and TRBJ1-1; D not certain. Trimming shortened V by 6 bases and J by 2 bases, and 7 bases separated the two germline ends. The germline V gene has CDR1 SQVTM and CDR2 ANQGSEA. The CDR3 runs 11 residues. The CDR3 DNA sequence: TGCAGCGTACACAGAAACACTGAAGCTTTCTTT. Its translation: CSVHRNTEAFF.

The V and J genes are TRBV27 and TRBJ1-6, with D possibly matching TRBD1 (5 bases). This CDR3 comprises 15 residues. The germline gives CDR1 MNHEY, CDR2 SMNVEV (reference sequence). Between the trimmed V and J ends, which lost 2 bases and 10 bases, there was a span of 15 bases. CDR3 nucleotides: TGTGCCAGCAGTTTACCCCAGGGAAGCGGATCACCCCTCCACTTT. Amino acids: CASSLPQGSGSPLHF.